The 14 T cell receptor beta chains in this list originate from one sample, sequenced in a study of T-cell memory formation after mild COVID-19. TCRdb re-called the 5' RACE reads through MiXCR, storing one row per CDR3 protein. Found here are hundreds of thousands of distinct CDR3 sequences, around a quarter of them singletons; the top ten hold roughly an eighth. The specimen was PBMCs or a T cell subset sorted from them (not recorded which). These receptors all come from an adult woman who had mild COVID-19 (a few samples of this study predate the infection). Cell type and time point are not known.

The chain employs TRBV5-1 and TRBJ2-1; 7 nucleotides line up with TRBD2. Germline CDR1 SGHRS, CDR2 YFSETQ. Trimming at V came to 0 bases and at J to 4 bases, leaving 4 bases not matched to a gene. This CDR3 comprises 15 residues. The CDR3 DNA follows: TGCGCCAGCAGCTTGGGCGGGGGAGAATACAATGAGCAGTTCTTC. Protein product: CASSLGGGEYNEQFF.

This chain joins TRBV4-2 and TRBJ2-4; TRBD2 matches at 7 bases. The CDR3 contains 19 residues. J was trimmed by 9 bases and V by 0 bases; bases with no gene match: 20. In germline, CDR1 is LGHNA, CDR2 YNFKEQ. For the CDR3, the DNA is TGTGCCAGCAGCCAAGAATTAGGGGTTGGGACTACCTATAGGGCCATTCAGTACTTC. As protein: CASSQELGVGTTYRAIQYF.

This clonotype occurred a few times. This chain joins TRBV20-1 and TRBJ2-2, with 10 positions matching TRBD2. Unmatched junction bases numbered 11, after V lost 2 bases and J lost 8 bases. Germline CDR1 reads DFQATT; CDR2 reads SNEGSKA (reference sequence). The CDR3 spans 16 residues. The CDR3 sequence is CSARSLELAGAGELFF. Written as DNA, the CDR3 is TGCAGTGCTAGATCTCTGGAGCTAGCGGGGGCGGGGGAGCTGTTTTTT.

The V call is TRBV3-1, the J call TRBJ1-1, with D perhaps TRBD1 (5 bases). This CDR3 has 14 amino acids. Germline CDR1 LGHDT, CDR2 YNNKEL (reference sequence). V lost 3 bases and J 5 bases, leaving 13 bases between the germline ends. The CDR3 sequence: CASSQIQWGTEAFF. CDR3 nucleotides: TGTGCCAGCAGCCAGATTCAGTGGGGGACTGAAGCTTTCTTT.

The V gene is TRBV5-1, the J gene TRBJ2-3; 8 bases match TRBD2. This CDR3 has 16 amino acids. Germline V gives CDR1 SGHRS, CDR2 YFSETQ. The V segment lost 5 bases and the J segment 1 base; nucleotides outside the gene matches: 9. The CDR3 region has the DNA TGCGCCAGCAGTGTCACTAGCGGAACCCGCACAGATACGCAGTATTTT. Translation gives CASSVTSGTRTDTQYF. Filled out from reference TRBV5-1 and TRBJ2-3, the complete variable domain reads KAGVTQTPRYLIKTRGQQVTLSCSPISGHRSVSWYQQTPGQGLQFLFEYFSETQRNKGNFPGRFSGRQFSNSRSEMNVSTLELGDSALYLCASSVTSGTRTDTQYFGPGTRLTVL.

Of note for this clonotype: The junction shows a germline mismatch at one end, possibly a read error. The chain has TRBV7-7 and TRBJ2-5; D gene uncertain. This CDR3 comprises 15 residues. Germline CDR1 reads SSHAT; CDR2 reads FNYEAQ (reference sequence). Here the CDR3 DNA reads TGTGCTAGCAGCTTTCAGAGTGGCTCCGGGGAGACCCAGTACTTC. This translates into CASSFQSGSGETQYF.

This clonotype was detected a few times. The V gene is TRBV7-9, the J gene TRBJ2-7, with D possibly matching TRBD1 (6 bases). Trimming stripped 5 bases from V and 2 bases from J, with 10 bases between. The germline gives CDR1 SEHNR, CDR2 FQNEAQ (reference sequence). The CDR3 has 13 residues. CDR3 in amino acids: CASSRQEPYEQYF. CDR3 sequence (DNA): TGTGCCAGCAGCCGACAGGAGCCCTACGAGCAGTACTTC.

The chain uses TRBV12-3 or TRBV12-4 and TRBJ1-2; D is unresolved. V lost 2 bases to trimming and J lost 7 bases, with 17 bases between them. The CDR3 extends over 15 amino acids. The CDR3 DNA follows: TGTGCCAGCAGTTTACAGGCAGGAGGGTCGGGTGGCTACACCTTC. Translation: CASSLQAGGSGGYTF.

The chain couples TRBV4-3 to TRBJ2-1; no reliable D call. V lost 0 bases, J lost 5 bases, and 8 bases lay in between. The germline CDR1 and CDR2 sequences are LGHNA and YSLEER. This CDR3 spans 14 amino acids. The DNA for the CDR3 is TGCGCCAGCAGCCAAGAACGGCAGCACAATGAGCAGTTCTTC. Its translation: CASSQERQHNEQFF.

This rearrangement joins TRBV12-3 or TRBV12-4 to TRBJ2-1; D remains ambiguous. The V gene lost 5 bases and the J gene lost 9 bases, with 11 bases spanning the gap. This CDR3 comprises 12 residues. The CDR3 here is CASSIPRGEQFF. The CDR3 DNA reads TGTGCCAGCAGTATCCCCAGAGGTGAGCAGTTCTTC.

DNA of the CDR3: TGCGCCAGCAGCACCGGACAGTATACTAATGAAAAACTGTTTTTT. Translation gives CASSTGQYTNEKLFF. V is TRBV5-1 and J is TRBJ1-4, with D possibly being TRBD1 (6 bases). In germline, CDR1 is SGHRS, CDR2 YFSETQ. Trimming left V 4 bases short and J 2 bases short, with 12 bases between. The CDR3 is made up of 15 amino acids. The full variable domain, completed using reference TRBV5-1 and TRBJ1-4, is KAGVTQTPRYLIKTRGQQVTLSCSPISGHRSVSWYQQTPGQGLQFLFEYFSETQRNKGNFPGRFSGRQFSNSRSEMNVSTLELGDSALYLCASSTGQYTNEKLFFGSGTQLSVL.

V is TRBV11-3 and J is TRBJ2-3, with 11 bases that match TRBD2. The CDR3 extends over 18 amino acids. V dropped 5 bases and J dropped 3; count of bases not matched to a gene: 13. Germline V gene data show CDR1 as SGHNT and CDR2 as YENEEA. The CDR3 loop is CASSLLHIAGGGTDTQYF. CDR3 DNA: TGTGCCAGCAGCCTCCTCCATATAGCGGGAGGGGGGACAGATACGCAGTATTTT.

In its sample, this clonotype was seen a few times. In nucleotides, the CDR3 is TGTGCCAGCAGCTACGGGGGGGGCGGGGAGCTGTTTTTT. It specifies CASSYGGGGELFF. The chain combines TRBV6-5 with TRBJ2-2, with 8 bases fitting TRBD2. The CDR3 contains 13 residues. The V and J ends lost 6 bases and 7 bases, in that order; junction bases with no gene match: 4. Germline CDR1 reads MNHEY; CDR2 reads SVGAGI.

The genes are TRBV11-2 and TRBJ2-4; a weak D match, TRBD1 (5 bases). Germline values: CDR1 SGHAT, CDR2 FQNNGV. Trimming shortened V by 5 bases and J by 5 bases, and 19 bases separated the two germline ends. This CDR3 is 16 amino acids long. The CDR3 DNA reads TGTGCCAGCAGCCGATCTCCAGGGCAGGCTCAAAACATTCAGTACTTC. It codes for CASSRSPGQAQNIQYF. The complete variable domain, with remaining parts taken from reference TRBV11-2 and TRBJ2-4, reads EAGVAQSPRYKIIEKRQSVAFWCNPISGHATLYWYQQILGQGPKLLIQFQNNGVVDDSQLPKDRFSAERLKGVDSTLKIQPAKLEDSAVYLCASSRSPGQAQNIQYFGAGTRLSVL.